The text below deals with one T cell receptor (beta chain). The data stem from a study of blood T cell repertoires in COVID-19. Study-level information: The samples span acute and convalescent COVID-19 from the United States, Italy and Spain.

V was pared by 1 base and J by 5 bases, with 14 bases between. The CDR3 spans 16 residues. CDR1 is LGHNA and CDR2 is YNFKEQ in the germline V gene. In the authors' methods: For nucleated cells, counts were estimated from reference gene primer amplification. Produced via immunoSEQ multiplex PCR; TCRdb's table is partial and in-frame only. V and J calls and clone size are given by that table; D and trimming were obtained from the DNA. The sample consists of 70,000 to 95,000 clones, around four fifths of them appearing once. The source of this sequence is an older woman with active or convalescent COVID-19. The rearrangement uses TRBV4-2 and TRBJ1-4, with TRBD1 as a possible D gene (6 bases). Source material: peripheral blood. CDR3 in DNA: TGTGCCAGCAGCCAAGCCCAGGGTCAGGGGAATGAAAAACTGTTTTTT. Translation: CASSQAQGQGNEKLFF.